Listed here is a single TCR beta chain. Its target is unknown. This specimen belongs to a study of T cell responses to AZD1222 COVID-19 vaccine. Study outcomes and limitations: Two AZD1222 administrations were followed by greater Spike-specific TCR breadth and depth. Vaccine-associated CD4 TCRs spanned spike, dominant at 160-218 and 743-854. Repertoire collection took place solely once the T cell response had peaked. Unmutated variant regions are reportedly targeted by nearly half of spike-specific TCRs.

Data came from immunoSEQ multiplex PCR; TCRdb stores just in-frame clones and leaves some out. The sample consists of roughly 200,000 clones, approximately 94% of them appearing once. V gave up 4 bases and J gave up 0 bases, with 9 bases separating them. Germline V CDR1 and CDR2: KGHDR, SFDVKD. The CDR3 has 15 amino acids. This sequence was found in an adult who received the MenACWY meningococcal vaccine as a control. Sequenced material: peripheral blood, taken 28 days after the second dose of the MenACWY control vaccine. The V and J genes are TRBV24-1 and TRBJ1-3; D gene ambiguous. CDR3 protein: CATSDRTDSGNTIYF. The DNA of the CDR3 is TGTGCCACCAGTGACAGGACCGACTCTGGAAACACCATATATTTT.